This section outlines one TCR beta chain sequence together with its context. As yet, its antigen is unknown. This CDR3 has 10 amino acids. Germline V gene lookup returns CDR1 SQVTM and CDR2 ANQGSEA. V was pared by 1 base and J by 5 bases, with 2 bases between. The sample is drawn from a study of brain T cells in children with intractable seizures. Points from the study as a whole: Absence of clones before surgery may stem from lower sequencing depth.

Specified time point: blood from clinic visit 5 months post-surgery; TSC patient then seizure free. The sequenced cases were selected for having the highest brain T cell transcript signatures. Before surgery, patients took at least one anti-epileptic drug. Produced via immunoSEQ multiplex PCR; TCRdb's table is partial and in-frame only. The table has 300,000 to 400,000 clones, roughly 92% seen once. The sequence was obtained from a boy younger than two with tuberous sclerosis and intractable seizures. The chain uses TRBV29-1 and TRBJ2-5; D gene ambiguous. The sample consisted of peripheral blood, taken 4 to 6 months after surgery. The CDR3 DNA sequence: TGCAGCGTTGAAGGCGAGACCCAGTACTTC. This gives the protein CSVEGETQYF. Full variable domain (outside the CDR3, taken from reference TRBV29-1 and TRBJ2-5): SAVISQKPSRDICQRGTSLTIQCQVDSQVTMMFWYRQQPGQSLTLIATANQGSEATYESGFVIDKFPISRPNLTFSTLTVSNMSPEDSSIYLCSVEGETQYFGPGTRLLVL.